This T cell receptor (beta chain) was documented in a study of blood T cell repertoires in COVID-19. Turning to the study itself: Sample material is recorded as cDNA or gDNA derived from T cells, B-cell-depleted T cells, or PBMCs.

Original handling: Estimation of nucleated cell counts relied on the amplification of reference gene primers. Only in-frame clones appear in the TCRdb table, and some are missing; sequencing was by immunoSEQ multiplex PCR. The V and J calls and the clone size are those of that table, but D and trimming were determined from the DNA. The sample shows 150,000 to 200,000 clones, 80% to 85% of them seen only once. The TCR comes from a human donor with acute or convalescent COVID-19. The donor label of this sample is uncertain. The sample consisted of peripheral blood.

CDR3 sequence reads: CASSYPGTGNTGELFF. The CDR3 DNA sequence: TGTGCCAGCAGTTACCCTGGGACAGGGAACACCGGGGAGCTGTTTTTT. This chain joins TRBV6-5 and TRBJ2-2; 8 positions agree with TRBD1. V dropped 2 bases and J dropped 1; count of bases not matched to a gene: 3. Germline V gives CDR1 MNHEY, CDR2 SVGAGI. The CDR3 sequence is 16 residues long.